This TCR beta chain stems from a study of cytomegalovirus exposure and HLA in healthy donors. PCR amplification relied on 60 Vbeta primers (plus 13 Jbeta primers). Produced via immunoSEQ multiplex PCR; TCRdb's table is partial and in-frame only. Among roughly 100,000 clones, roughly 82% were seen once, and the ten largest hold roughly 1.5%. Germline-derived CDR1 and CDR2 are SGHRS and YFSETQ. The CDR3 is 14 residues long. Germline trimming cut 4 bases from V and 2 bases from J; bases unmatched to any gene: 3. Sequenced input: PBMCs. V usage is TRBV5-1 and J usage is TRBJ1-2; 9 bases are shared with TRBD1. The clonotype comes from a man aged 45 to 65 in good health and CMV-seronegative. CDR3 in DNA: TGCGCCAGCAGCACAGGGACAGGGAACTATGGCTACACCTTC. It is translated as CASSTGTGNYGYTF.